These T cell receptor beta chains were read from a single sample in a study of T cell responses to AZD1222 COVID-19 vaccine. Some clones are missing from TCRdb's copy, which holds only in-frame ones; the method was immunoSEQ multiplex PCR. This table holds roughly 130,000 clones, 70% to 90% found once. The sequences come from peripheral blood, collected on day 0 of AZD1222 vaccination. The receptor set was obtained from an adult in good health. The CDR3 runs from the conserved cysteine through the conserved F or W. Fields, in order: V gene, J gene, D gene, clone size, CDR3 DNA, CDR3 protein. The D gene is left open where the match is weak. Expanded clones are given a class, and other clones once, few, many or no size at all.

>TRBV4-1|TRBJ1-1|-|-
TGCGCCAGCAGACGAGGGCCGTTTCAAACCATCGTGGAGGTAAGGAACACTGAAGCTTTCTTT
CASRRGPFQTIVEVRNTEAFF
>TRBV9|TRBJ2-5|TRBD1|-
TGTGCCAGCAGCGTAGTGGACAGGGAAGAGACCCAGTACTTC
CASSVVDREETQYF
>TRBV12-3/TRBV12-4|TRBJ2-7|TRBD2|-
TGTGCCAGCAAGACTAGCGGGTACGAGCAGTACTTC
CASKTSGYEQYF
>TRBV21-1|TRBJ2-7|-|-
TGTGCCAGCAGCCCCGAGGGGGAGGGCGAGCAGTACTTC
CASSPEGEGEQYF
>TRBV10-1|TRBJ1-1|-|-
TGCGCCAGCAGTGAGTCGAGATCCCGGATTAACACTGAAGCTTTCTTT
CASSESRSRINTEAFF
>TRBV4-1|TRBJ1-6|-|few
TGCGCCAGCAGCCGCGACCAGCAATCACCCCTCCACTTT
CASSRDQQSPLHF
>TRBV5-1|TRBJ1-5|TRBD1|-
TGCGCCAGCAGCTTGTGTTCGCGACAGGGCAGCAATCAGCCCCAGCATTTT
CASSLCSRQGSNQPQHF
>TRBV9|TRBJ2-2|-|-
TGTGCCAGCAGCGTAGCCGTGGCTCAGACCGGGGAGCTGTTTTTT
CASSVAVAQTGELFF
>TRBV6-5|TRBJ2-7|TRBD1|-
TGTGCCAGCAGTCCCTGGACAGGGAATAGATACGAGCAGTACTTC
CASSPWTGNRYEQYF
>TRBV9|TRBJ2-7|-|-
TGTGCCAGCAGCGGCGCGGGGGGAGGGGGCGACGAGCAGTACTTC
CASSGAGGGGDEQYF
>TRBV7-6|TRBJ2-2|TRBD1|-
TGTGCCAGCAGCTTAGAATTCGGCGGACAGGGGAGCCCCGCGAACACCGGGGAGCTGTTTTTT
CASSLEFGGQGSPANTGELFF
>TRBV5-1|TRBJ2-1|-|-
TGCGCCAGCAGCCCGGAAGCGAGCTCCTACAATGAGCAGTTCTTC
CASSPEASSYNEQFF
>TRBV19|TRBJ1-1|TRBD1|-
TGTGCCAGTAGCCCTAATCCGGGACAGGGAGAGACTGAAGCTTTCTTT
CASSPNPGQGETEAFF
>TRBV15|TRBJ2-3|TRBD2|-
TGTGCCACCAGCTCCGGGGGCAGCGGGAGGTCAGATACGCAGTATTTT
CATSSGGSGRSDTQYF
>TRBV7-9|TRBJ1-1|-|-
TGTGCCAGCTTCCAGGGGAGAACCTCTGTCACTGAAGCTTTCTTT
CASFQGRTSVTEAFF
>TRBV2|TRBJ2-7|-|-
TGTGCCAGCAGTGGGGGGACTCTTGAGCAGTACTTC
CASSGGTLEQYF
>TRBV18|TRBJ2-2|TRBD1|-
TGTGCCAGCTGGCCGGGACAGGGATCAACCGGGGAGCTGTTTTTT
CASWPGQGSTGELFF
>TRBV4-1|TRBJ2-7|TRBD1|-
TGCGCCAGCAGCCAGGTAGACAGGGGGGCTTACGAGCAGTACTTC
CASSQVDRGAYEQYF
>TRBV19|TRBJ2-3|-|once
TGTGCCAGTAGTAGCCGGACGGATACGCAGTATTTT
CASSSRTDTQYF
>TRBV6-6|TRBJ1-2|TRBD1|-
TGTGCCAGCAGCACGGGTGACAGGGTTAGATATGGCTACACCTTC
CASSTGDRVRYGYTF
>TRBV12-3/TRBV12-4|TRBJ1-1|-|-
TGTGCCAGCAGTTCGGGACCGAACACTGAAGCTTTCTTT
CASSSGPNTEAFF
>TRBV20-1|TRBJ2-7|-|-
TGCAGTGCTATCTGGTCTCGGCAGTACTTC
CSAIWSRQYF
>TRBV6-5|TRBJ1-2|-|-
TGTGCCAGCAGTCTTGAGCAGAACTATGGCTACACCTTC
CASSLEQNYGYTF
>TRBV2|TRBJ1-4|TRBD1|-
TGTGCCAGCGCTGGACAGGGAACAACTAATGAAAAACTGTTTTTT
CASAGQGTTNEKLFF
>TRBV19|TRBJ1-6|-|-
TGTGCCAGTAGTTGGGAAGGGGCGCGGTCACCCCTCCACTTC
CASSWEGARSPLHF
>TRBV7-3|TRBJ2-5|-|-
TGTGCCAGCAGCCCGCAGGCGCGCCAAGAGACCCAGTACTTC
CASSPQARQETQYF
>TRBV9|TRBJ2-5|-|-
TGTGCCAGCAGCGTAGGAGGACAACCCCAAGAGACCCAGTACTTC
CASSVGGQPQETQYF
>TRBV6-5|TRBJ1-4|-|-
TGTGCCAGCAGTTACGGGGCGGGGTTCGGTGAAAAACTGTTTTTT
CASSYGAGFGEKLFF
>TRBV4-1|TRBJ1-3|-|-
TGCGCCAGCAGCCAAGATTCGAGTTCTGGAAACACCATATATTTT
CASSQDSSSGNTIYF
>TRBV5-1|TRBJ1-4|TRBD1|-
TGCGCCAGCAGCCGCGGGACAGGGCTAGGACTAGATGAAAAACTGTTTTTT
CASSRGTGLGLDEKLFF
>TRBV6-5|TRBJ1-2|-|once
TGTGCCAGCAGTTACTCCGGGACTGTGAACTATGGCTACACCTTC
CASSYSGTVNYGYTF
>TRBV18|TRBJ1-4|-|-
TGTGCCAGCTCGAGACGGACAGTTAATGAAAAACTGTTTTTT
CASSRRTVNEKLFF
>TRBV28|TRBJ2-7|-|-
TGTGCCAGCATCCACCGGGACACCCCCCCCGAGCAGTACTTC
CASIHRDTPPEQYF